These 6 T cell receptor beta chains originate from one sample sequenced in a study of shared clonotypes between healthy human individuals. Sequenced by immunoSEQ multiplex PCR; TCRdb stores in-frame clones only, minus some. The data show nearly 1 million clones, over 75% seen once. The sample consisted of memory CD4+ T cells sorted from blood. Described subset: CD45RA-negative fraction. The receptors stem from a man aged 18 to 30 in good health.

The chain links TRBV30 to TRBJ2-5; perhaps TRBD1 as D (6 bases). The V end lost 4 bases, the J end lost 1 base, and 13 bases lay between the germline ends. The CDR3 consists of 14 residues. The germline V gene encodes CDR1 GTSNPN and CDR2 SVGIG (reference sequence). CDR3 sequence (DNA): TGTGCCTGGACGTTCGGACAGTTCCAAGAGACCCAGTACTTC. It specifies CAWTFGQFQETQYF.

This clone was counted a few times. The J gene is TRBJ1-1, the V gene TRBV10-3, with D uncertain. The germline V gene encodes CDR1 ENHRY and CDR2 SYGVKD. With 6 bases removed from V and 5 bases from J, the gap between germline ends came to 10 bases. CDR3 length: 12 residues. CDR3 loop: CAIRQGGTEAFF. CDR3 sequence (DNA): TGTGCCATCAGACAAGGAGGAACTGAAGCTTTCTTT.

This rearrangement joins TRBV7-6 to TRBJ2-5, with D tentatively TRBD1 or TRBD2 (5 bases each). This CDR3 contains 14 residues. Trimming left V 1 base short and J 7 bases short, with 13 bases between. The germline V gene encodes CDR1 SGHVS and CDR2 FNYEAQ. CDR3 nucleotides: TGTGCCAGCAGCTTAGGCGGGCCCCAGGGGACCCAGTACTTC. It yields the protein CASSLGGPQGTQYF.

The chain links TRBV28 to TRBJ1-5; no clear D gene. Looked up from germline, CDR1 is MDHEN and CDR2 is SYDVKM. The CDR3 totals 13 residues. V shed 4 bases and J shed 3 bases, with 7 bases lying between them. The CDR3 DNA follows: TGTGCCAGCAGTTCCCCGGCCAATCAGCCCCAGCATTTT. It yields the protein CASSSPANQPQHF.

This clone was seen just once. The chain uses TRBV7-2 and TRBJ2-3, with D possibly being TRBD2 (6 bases). Per germline, CDR1 SGHTA and CDR2 FQGNSA. Deletions cut 6 bases from V and 0 bases from J, with 13 bases between. The CDR3 is made up of 15 amino acids. CDR3 in DNA: TGTGCCAGCAGACCCCCCGGGACTAGCACAGATACGCAGTATTTT. This encodes CASRPPGTSTDTQYF.

This clone appeared a few times. This chain joins TRBV14 and TRBJ1-3; D uncertain. This CDR3 comprises 12 residues. Germline V lookup: CDR1 SGHDN, CDR2 FVKESK. V gave up 0 bases and J gave up 10 bases, with 7 bases separating them. The CDR3 is CASSQEKRTIYF. The CDR3, as DNA: TGTGCCAGCAGCCAAGAGAAGCGGACCATATATTTT.